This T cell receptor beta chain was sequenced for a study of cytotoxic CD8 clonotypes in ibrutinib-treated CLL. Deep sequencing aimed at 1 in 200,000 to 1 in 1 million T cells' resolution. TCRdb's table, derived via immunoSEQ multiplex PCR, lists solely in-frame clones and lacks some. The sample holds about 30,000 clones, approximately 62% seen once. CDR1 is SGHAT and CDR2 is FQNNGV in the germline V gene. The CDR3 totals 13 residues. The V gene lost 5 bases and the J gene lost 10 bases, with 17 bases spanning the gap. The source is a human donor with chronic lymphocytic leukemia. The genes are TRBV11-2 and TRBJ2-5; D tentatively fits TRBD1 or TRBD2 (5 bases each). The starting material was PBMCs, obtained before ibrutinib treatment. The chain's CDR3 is CASSQGRGVGQYF. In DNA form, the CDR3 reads TGTGCCAGCAGCCAGGGACGAGGGGTGGGCCAGTACTTC.